This T cell receptor (beta chain) was captured in a study of identical twins. The V gene lost 5 bases and the J gene lost 10 bases, with 16 bases spanning the gap. The CDR3 totals 13 residues. CDR1 is SGHTA, CDR2 FQGTGA, per germline. In this sample, this clonotype turned up many times. Its antigen is undetermined. A universal primer site arose from template switching, and cDNA bore unique molecular identifiers. TCRdb recomputed calls from the 5' RACE reads with MiXCR, one row per CDR3 protein. This sample has about 100,000 distinct CDR3 sequences; 5.5% to 7% occur once, and the top ten carry about 12%. Points from the study as a whole: Cross-sectional statistics, not tracking of the same donors, supported the conclusions.

The sequencing input was memory T cells sorted from blood. The sequence was obtained from a woman aged 50 to 60 in good health. The rearrangement joins TRBV7-3 to TRBJ2-3; D unclear. CDR3 sequence (DNA): TGTGCCAGCAGCATGGACCGCCCGGGCCCGCAGTATTTT. Its translation is CASSMDRPGPQYF.